The rows below give T cell receptor beta chains drawn from one sample of a study of cytomegalovirus exposure and HLA in healthy donors. Data came from immunoSEQ multiplex PCR; TCRdb stores just in-frame clones and leaves some out. The sample totals 40,000 to 55,000 clones. The sequenced material came from PBMCs. These receptors all come from a male donor in good health and CMV-seropositive. The CDR3 runs from the conserved cysteine through the conserved F or W. D genes are given only for firm matches.

>TRBJ1-2|TRBV5-1|TRBD1|14
TGCGCCAGCAGCCTTGGACAGGGGGCAGAAGGCTACACCTTC
CASSLGQGAEGYTF
>TRBJ1-3|TRBV14|TRBD1|14
TGTGCCAGCAGCCAAGGGACAGGGAGGTACACCATATATTTT
CASSQGTGRYTIYF
>TRBJ2-3|TRBV19|-|12
TGTGCCAGTAGTCCCGGGGTACATACGCAGTATTTT
CASSPGVHTQYF
>TRBJ2-3|TRBV6-5|-|14
TGTGCCAGCAGAGGAACAGGGTGGGCCGGTACGCAGTATTTT
CASRGTGWAGTQYF
>TRBJ2-7|TRBV6-6|-|14
TGTGCCAGCAGTTACTCGGGAGAGTCCTACGAGCAGTACTTC
CASSYSGESYEQYF
>TRBJ2-7|TRBV5-8|-|14
TGTGCCAGCAGCTTGTTTTTAGCGGTCTACGAGCAGTACTTC
CASSLFLAVYEQYF
>TRBJ1-2|TRBV10-3|-|14
TGTGCCATCAGCCGGGAGGTAAACCTCTATGGCTACACCTTC
CAISREVNLYGYTF
>TRBJ2-7|TRBV6-1|TRBD2|16
TGTGCCAGCAGTGAACGCCCAGCGGGGGTATTGTACGAGCAGTACTTC
CASSERPAGVLYEQYF
>TRBJ2-7|TRBV6-1|TRBD1|16
TGTGCCAGCAGTGAAGACCCGGGGACAGCCGCCTACGAGCAGTACTTC
CASSEDPGTAAYEQYF
>TRBJ2-1|TRBV5-1|-|15
TGCGCCAGCAGCTTGTCCCCAGGGATTCCCAATGAGCAGTTCTTC
CASSLSPGIPNEQFF
>TRBJ2-3|TRBV6-5|TRBD2|15
TGTGCCAGCAGTTTAGCGGGGGCTGTCACAGATACGCAGTATTTT
CASSLAGAVTDTQYF
>TRBJ2-5|TRBV19|-|14
TGTGCCAGTAGTATAGATTCGGGGTGGGAGACCCAGTACTTC
CASSIDSGWETQYF
>TRBJ1-5|TRBV19|-|14
TGTGCCAGTAGTATAGGCCCGGGGGGTCAGCCCCAGCATTTT
CASSIGPGGQPQHF
>TRBJ1-5|TRBV19|-|12
TGTGCCAGTAGCGCGCGCGAGTGGCCCCAGCATTTT
CASSAREWPQHF
>TRBJ1-5|TRBV9|-|15
TGTGCCAGCAGCGTAGGGGGGCAGACCCATCAGCCCCAGCATTTT
CASSVGGQTHQPQHF
>TRBJ1-1|TRBV7-7|TRBD1|19
TGTGCCAGCAGCTTAGGGAGAGGGGCCCACAGGGGGGGGAACACTGAAGCTTTCTTT
CASSLGRGAHRGGNTEAFF
>TRBJ2-3|TRBV10-3|-|13
TGTGCCATCGGCGGGGGCGCGGGAGATACGCAGTATTTT
CAIGGGAGDTQYF
>TRBJ2-5|TRBV5-4|-|16
TGTGCCAGCAGCTTTACGACCGTAAGGGGGATGGAGACCCAGTACTTC
CASSFTTVRGMETQYF
>TRBJ2-1|TRBV28|-|15
TGTGCCAGCACATCCCTGGGGGGCTCCTACAATGAGCAGTTCTTC
CASTSLGGSYNEQFF
>TRBJ1-1|TRBV9|-|16
TGTGCCAGCAGCGTAGCTCCTTCTGAGGGGAACACTGAAGCTTTCTTT
CASSVAPSEGNTEAFF
>TRBJ2-3|TRBV5-1|-|15
TGCGCCAGCAGCCCAGAGACGGGGTCAGGAGATACGCAGTATTTT
CASSPETGSGDTQYF
>TRBJ2-5|TRBV18|-|15
TGTGCCAGCTCACCATCCCAGATGTACCAAGAGACCCAGTACTTC
CASSPSQMYQETQYF
>TRBJ1-2|TRBV5-5|-|13
TGTGCCAGCAAATCGGAGTTGCCCGTTGGCTACACCTTC
CASKSELPVGYTF
>TRBJ2-7|TRBV6-5|TRBD2|11
TGTGCCAGCATGCGGGGGGCCGAGCAGTACTTC
CASMRGAEQYF
>TRBJ1-1|TRBV7-2|-|15
TGTGCCAGCAGCCTAGGGTGGAGCCAGAACACTGAAGCTTTCTTT
CASSLGWSQNTEAFF
>TRBJ1-1|TRBV20-1|-|11
TGCAGTGCCGCAGGGAACACTGAAGCTTTCTTT
CSAAGNTEAFF
>TRBJ1-2|TRBV2|-|15
TGTGCCAGCAGTGAAGCGGTTCGGGGTGACTATGGCTACACCTTC
CASSEAVRGDYGYTF
>TRBJ2-1|TRBV7-2|TRBD2|15
TGTGCCAGCAGCTTAGTAGCGGGGGGGCCCAATGAGCAGTTCTTC
CASSLVAGGPNEQFF
>TRBJ1-1|TRBV9|-|15
TGTGCCAGCAGCGTATCCTCTTTTCGCGGGACTGAAGCTTTCTTT
CASSVSSFRGTEAFF
>TRBJ2-1|TRBV27|TRBD2|15
TGTGCCAGCAGTCGTGGGACTAGCGGGTATACTGAGCAGTTCTTC
CASSRGTSGYTEQFF
>TRBJ1-5|TRBV7-9|-|12
TGTGCCAGCAGCCCAAGCAATCAGCCCCAGCATTTT
CASSPSNQPQHF
>TRBJ2-7|TRBV19|-|13
TGTGCCAGTAGCTCTTCCGGAGTGGGCGAGCAGTACTTC
CASSSSGVGEQYF
>TRBJ2-1|TRBV7-9|-|13
TGTGCCATCCGGGGGGCCTCACGGAATGAGCAGTTCTTC
CAIRGASRNEQFF
>TRBJ2-1|TRBV5-4|TRBD1|15
TGTGCCAGCAGTGGGGGGACAGGGCTCTTCGATGAGCAGTTCTTC
CASSGGTGLFDEQFF
>TRBJ2-4|TRBV30|-|13
TGTGCCTGGAGTGGGACAGGAGGGAACATTCAGTACTTC
CAWSGTGGNIQYF
>TRBJ2-1|TRBV5-4|-|16
TGTGCCAGCAGCCTGGAGGGACAGAACAATTACAATGAGCAGTTCTTC
CASSLEGQNNYNEQFF
>TRBJ1-1|TRBV6-1|TRBD1|15
TGTGCCAGCAGTGGACTGGACAGGGCATGGAACGTGGCTTTCTTT
CASSGLDRAWNVAFF
>TRBJ2-5|TRBV11-2|-|13
TGTGCCAGCAGCCCGGACCAGCGGGAGACCCAGTACTTC
CASSPDQRETQYF
>TRBJ2-5|TRBV4-3|-|14
TGCGCCAGCAGCCAAGATTTAGGGGAAGAGACCCAGTACTTC
CASSQDLGEETQYF
>TRBJ2-1|TRBV4-3|-|17
TGCGCCAGCAGCCAAGATCTATGGGGGGGCCCCTACAATGAGCAGTTCTTC
CASSQDLWGGPYNEQFF
>TRBJ2-3|TRBV20-1|-|11
TGCAGTGCTCCTCGTGAGGGTACGCAGTATTTT
CSAPREGTQYF